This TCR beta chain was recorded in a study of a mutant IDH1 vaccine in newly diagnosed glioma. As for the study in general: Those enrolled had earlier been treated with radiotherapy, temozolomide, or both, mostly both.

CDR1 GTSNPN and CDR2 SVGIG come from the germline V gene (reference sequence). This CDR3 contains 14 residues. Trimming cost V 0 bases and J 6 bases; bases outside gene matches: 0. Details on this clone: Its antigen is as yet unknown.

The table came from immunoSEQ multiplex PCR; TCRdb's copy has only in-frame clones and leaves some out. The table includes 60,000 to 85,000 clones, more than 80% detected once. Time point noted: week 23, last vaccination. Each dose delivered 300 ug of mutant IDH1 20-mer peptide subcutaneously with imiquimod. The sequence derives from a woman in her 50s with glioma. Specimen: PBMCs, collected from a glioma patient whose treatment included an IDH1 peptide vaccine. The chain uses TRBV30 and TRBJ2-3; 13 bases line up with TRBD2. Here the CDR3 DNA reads TGTGCCTGGAGTGTACTAGCGGGAGGGGATACGCAGTATTTT. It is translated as CAWSVLAGGDTQYF.